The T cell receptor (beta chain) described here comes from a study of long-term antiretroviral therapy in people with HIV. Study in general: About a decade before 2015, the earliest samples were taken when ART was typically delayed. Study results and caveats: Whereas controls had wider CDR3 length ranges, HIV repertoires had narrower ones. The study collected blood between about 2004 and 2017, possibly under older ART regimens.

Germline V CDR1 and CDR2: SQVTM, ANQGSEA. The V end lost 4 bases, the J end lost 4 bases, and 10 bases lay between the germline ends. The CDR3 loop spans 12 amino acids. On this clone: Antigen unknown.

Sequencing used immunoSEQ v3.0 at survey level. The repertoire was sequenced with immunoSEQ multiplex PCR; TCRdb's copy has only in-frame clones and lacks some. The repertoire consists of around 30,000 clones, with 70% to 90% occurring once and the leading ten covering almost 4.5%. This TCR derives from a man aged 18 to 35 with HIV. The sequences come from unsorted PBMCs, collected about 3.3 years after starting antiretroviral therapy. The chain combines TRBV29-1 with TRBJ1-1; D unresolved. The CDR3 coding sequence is TGCAGCGTTGCAACACTGGGCACTGAAGCTTTCTTT. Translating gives CSVATLGTEAFF.